This entry lists 14 T cell receptor beta chains sequenced from one sample in a study of blood T cells in healthy people across ages. Combining a sample-barcoded 5' primer with a J-beta primer mix, a second PCR ran for roughly 7 to 12 cycles. TCRdb analysed the 5' RACE reads with MiXCR anew, one entry per CDR3 protein. Of 800,000 to 1,300,000 distinct CDR3 sequences in the sample, less than 25% are singletons; the top ten hold about 0.72%. This same sample was also part of a study on T cells of mothers and their children.

Sequencing was carried out using blood. The source of these receptors is a girl between 2 and 10 years old in good health.

This clonotype was recorded only once. The V gene is TRBV12-3 or TRBV12-4, the J gene TRBJ2-7; 9 nucleotides match TRBD2. This CDR3 region has 15 residues. Losses at the gene ends were 2 bases for V and 5 bases for J; bases not matched to a gene: 7. CDR3 in amino acids: CASSLLRGRADEQYF. Here the CDR3 DNA reads TGTGCCAGCAGTTTACTCCGCGGGAGGGCCGACGAGCAGTACTTC.

V usage is TRBV12-3 or TRBV12-4 and J usage is TRBJ1-1; weak D call: TRBD1 (5 bases). With 3 bases removed from V and 6 bases from J, the gap between germline ends came to 11 bases. The length of the CDR3 is 13 residues. The CDR3 nucleotides are TGTGCCAGCAGTTTCAGCAGGGCGTCTGAAGCTTTCTTT. This translates into CASSFSRASEAFF.

This clonotype was recorded a few times. V and J are TRBV27 and TRBJ2-7; 10 bases line up with TRBD1. This CDR3 has 15 residues. V lost 7 bases and J lost 8; bases outside the gene matches: 14. CDR1 is MNHEY and CDR2 is SMNVEV in the germline V gene (reference sequence). DNA of the CDR3: TGTGCCAGCACCATCCTCGGGGACAGGGGTCGTAAGCAGTACTTC. Its translation: CASTILGDRGRKQYF.

The sample holds a few counts of this clonotype. The genes are TRBV2 and TRBJ1-1; D not certain. Germline values: CDR1 SNHLY, CDR2 FYNNEI. This CDR3 is 8 amino acids long. The ends were cut back, 4 bases at V and 11 bases at J, with 2 bases in the middle. The CDR3 coding sequence is TGTGCCAGCAGTGTTGCTTTCTTT. It specifies CASSVAFF.

This clonotype has only a few counts. The rearrangement uses TRBV6-1 and TRBJ2-5; 8 bases map to TRBD2. Matching the DNA end better, TRBJ2-7 makes the J call doubtful. This CDR3 has 16 amino acids. Germline CDR1 reads MNHNS; CDR2 reads SASEGT. In DNA form, the CDR3 reads TGTGCCAGCAGTCCTTCGGGACTAGGATTAGTCCACGAGCAGTACTTC. Translated: CASSPSGLGLVHEQYF.

There are a few counts of this clonotype. The chain is built from TRBV29-1 and TRBJ1-2, with no clear D. Germline CDR1 reads SQVTM; CDR2 reads ANQGSEA. CDR3 size: 13 residues. The V and J ends lost 5 bases and 0 bases respectively, with 10 bases between them. CDR3 loop: CSVSKGANYGYTF. The CDR3 coding sequence is TGCAGCGTTTCCAAGGGAGCTAACTATGGCTACACCTTC.

In this sample, this clonotype turned up a few times. The chain has TRBV5-6 and TRBJ2-7; D perhaps matches TRBD1 (5 bases). The CDR3 contains 13 residues. The germline V and J ends were trimmed by 4 bases and 2 bases, with 10 bases remaining between them. The germline CDR1 and CDR2 sequences are SGHDT and YYEEEE. CDR3 loop: CASSPTDTYEQYF. In DNA form, the CDR3 reads TGTGCCAGCAGCCCGACAGATACCTACGAGCAGTACTTC.

This clonotype was counted a few times. This rearrangement joins TRBV2 to TRBJ1-3; D remains unclear. V shed 6 bases and J shed 2 bases, with 17 bases lying between them. Germline CDR1 reads SNHLY; CDR2 reads FYNNEI. The CDR3 contains 16 residues. CDR3 in DNA: TGTGCCAGCAGCGAACGAGATCTGTTGACTGGAAACACCATATATTTT. Translated, it gives CASSERDLLTGNTIYF.

This clonotype was seen only a few times. The chain has TRBV5-1 and TRBJ2-1; D perhaps matches TRBD2 (6 bases). With 3 bases removed from V and 3 bases from J, the gap between germline ends came to 10 bases. The CDR3 runs 14 residues. Germline values: CDR1 SGHRS, CDR2 YFSETQ. As DNA, the CDR3 is TGCGCCAGCAGCTCGACGGAGGGCTACAATGAGCAGTTCTTC. Translated, it gives CASSSTEGYNEQFF.

The rearrangement uses TRBV27 and TRBJ2-5; perhaps TRBD2 as D (5 bases). V lost 7 bases to trimming and J lost 5 bases, with 20 bases between them. CDR3 size: 15 residues. CDR1 is MNHEY, CDR2 SMNVEV, per germline (reference sequence). For the CDR3, the DNA is TGTGCCAGCACCTCAACGGGGATAGGGAAGGAGACCCAGTACTTC. Encoded protein: CASTSTGIGKETQYF.

The CDR3 coding sequence is TGTGCCAGCAGTTCTGGCGGGGACTTCGAAAAACTGTTTTTT. It is translated as CASSSGGDFEKLFF. The rearrangement joins TRBV6-6 to TRBJ1-4, with D perhaps matching TRBD1 (5 bases). CDR3 size: 14 residues. The germline V gene has CDR1 MNHNY and CDR2 SVGAGI (reference sequence). Between the trimmed V and J ends, which lost 4 bases and 8 bases, there was a span of 14 bases.

The chain combines TRBV3-1 with TRBJ2-1, with 10 bases aligning to TRBD2. CDR1 and CDR2 (germline): LGHDT, YNNKEL (reference sequence). CDR3 length: 16 residues. J gave up 11 bases and V 2 bases, and 12 bases lay outside the gene matches. The CDR3 spells CASSQLGLATDGKQFF. DNA of the CDR3: TGTGCCAGCAGCCAACTGGGACTAGCGACCGATGGGAAGCAGTTCTTC.

The chain is built from TRBV11-1 and TRBJ2-5; D remains ambiguous. Per the germline V gene, CDR1 is SGHAT and CDR2 is FQDESV (reference sequence). Trimming shortened V by 5 bases and J by 7 bases, and 11 bases separated the two germline ends. The CDR3 sequence is 12 residues long. Here the CDR3 reads CASSHYLGTQYF. CDR3 in DNA: TGTGCCAGCAGCCACTACCTAGGGACCCAGTACTTC.

The V gene is TRBV7-9, the J gene TRBJ2-1; D not resolved. V lost 5 bases, J lost 0 bases, and 8 bases lay in between. Germline CDR1 and CDR2: SEHNR and FQNEAQ (reference sequence). The CDR3 consists of 14 residues. In DNA form, the CDR3 reads TGTGCCAGCAGCCCCATAAACTCCTACAATGAGCAGTTCTTC. Its protein is CASSPINSYNEQFF.